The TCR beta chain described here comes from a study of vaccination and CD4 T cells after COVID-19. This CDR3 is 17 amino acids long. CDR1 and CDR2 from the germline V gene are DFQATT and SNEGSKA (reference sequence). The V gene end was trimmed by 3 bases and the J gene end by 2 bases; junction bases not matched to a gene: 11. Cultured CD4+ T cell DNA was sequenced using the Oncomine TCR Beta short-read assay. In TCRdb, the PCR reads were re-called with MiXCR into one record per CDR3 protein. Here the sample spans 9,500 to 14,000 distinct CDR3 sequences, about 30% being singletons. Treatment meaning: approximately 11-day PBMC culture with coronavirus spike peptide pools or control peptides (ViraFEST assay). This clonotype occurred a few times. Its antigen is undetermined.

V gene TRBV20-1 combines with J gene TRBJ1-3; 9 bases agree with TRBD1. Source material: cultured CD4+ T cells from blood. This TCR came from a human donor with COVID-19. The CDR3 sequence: CSASDEAGTGTGNTIYF. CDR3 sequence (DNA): TGCAGTGCTAGCGACGAGGCCGGGACAGGGACTGGAAACACCATATATTTT.